This entry is about one T cell receptor beta chain. In the authors' methods: Cell counts per sample came from amplifying reference gene primers. Profiled with immunoSEQ multiplex PCR; TCRdb holds only in-frame clones, not every one. V and J calls and clone size are given by that table; D and trimming were obtained from the DNA. This sample yields roughly 330,000 clones, of which about 82% are seen a single time; about 1.6% belongs to the top ten. This sample was included in a study of blood T cell repertoires in COVID-19. Study-level information: Italy, Spain and the United States were the sources of the convalescent and acute COVID-19 samples. The cDNA or gDNA used as material had been derived from T cells, B-cell-depleted T cells, or PBMCs.

In germline, CDR1 is MNHEY, CDR2 SMNVEV (reference sequence). The CDR3 covers 14 residues. Deletions cut 2 bases from V and 6 bases from J, with 12 bases between. Input material: peripheral blood. The rearrangement uses TRBV27 and TRBJ2-3; no firm D call. The clonotype comes from a woman between 45 and 60 years old with acute or convalescent COVID-19. As DNA, the CDR3 is TGTGCCAGCAGTTTAGTGAGTCCCGCCGATACGCAGTATTTT. Protein: CASSLVSPADTQYF.